Described below is a single TCR beta chain sequence and its context. This clone has only one observation. This clone's antigen is unknown. There are no base qualities to consult, and no much larger clone falls within one base. This entry comes from a study of blood T cell repertoires in COVID-19 (dated by TCRdb to the early 2020s). As for the study more broadly: Samples covering the acute and convalescent phases of COVID-19 were provided by collaborators in the United States, Italy and Spain. The material from the prospective study consisted of cDNA or gDNA derived from T cells, B-cell-depleted T cells, or PBMCs. Deeply sampled blood TCRbeta repertoires from subjects exposed to, actively infected with, or recovered from COVID-19 were included in the dataset. The repertoires were released in a freely available public database intended as a resource for research on the immune response to SARS-CoV-2. Samples came from the ongoing ImmuneRACE study (first 160 participants) plus 1,254 subjects from 6 global collaborators. Sample metadata almost always included a de-identified subject ID, COVID-19 status, age in years and sex. Where HLA class I and class II types were available, the types were taken from metadata supplied by the sample provider, not from assay-based typing.

The study at large found these results: Clinical and demographic metadata were provided uncurated, with the amount varying by source and participant.

Each collaborating institution followed its own protocols to collect whole blood in K2EDTA tubes. Collaborator samples were shipped for TCRbeta analysis as frozen whole blood, isolated PBMCs, or DNA extracted from either sample type. The immunoSEQ Assay, a bias-controlled multiplex PCR, was used to amplify TCRbeta CDR3 regions from genomic DNA. Processing in the source paper ran as follows. Nucleated cell counts per sample were estimated from amplification of reference gene primers within the assay. To quantify the absolute abundance of each unique TCRbeta CDR3 rearrangement, sequence reads were collapsed and filtered. For each sample, productive Simpson clonality was calculated as the square root of Simpson's diversity index over productive rearrangements. The clones in this table, taken by TCRdb from immuneACCESS, are in-frame only. Not every clone is retained; where verified, under half of the shortfall comes from an unresolved V gene, and the cause of the rest is unknown. From that table come the V and J calls and clone size; the DNA was used to work out D and trimming. This sample gives 40,000 to 60,000 clones in total; more than 70% of them show up just once. Less than 4.5% of the sample lies in the top ten.

The junction shows trimming of 4 bases on V and 8 bases on J, plus 16 bases between the germline ends. Measured from the cysteine to the phenylalanine, the CDR3 is 14 residues long. Only the CDR3 DNA stays, 42 bases, in frame from base 1. CDR1 SGHRS and CDR2 YFSETQ were looked up in the germline V gene. Here the chain combines TRBV5-1 and TRBJ2-1, with a weak D call of TRBD1 (6 bases match). The specimen sequenced was peripheral blood. The receptor's source is an elderly man with active COVID-19. The sequenced DNA: TGCGCCAGCAGCCCCCAGGGGTTTCGGGATGAGCAGTTCTTC. It translates to CASSPQGFRDEQFF.